This is a list of T cell receptor beta chains from one sample in a study of T cells in localized non-small cell lung cancer. Assay: immunoSEQ multiplex PCR; the TCRdb copy retains only in-frame clones and omits some. The table lists about 60,000 clones, 85% to 90% of them singletons, with almost 2% in the top ten. Specimen: peripheral blood, collected before any cancer treatment. The source of these receptors is a woman aged 40-69 years with stage I lung adenocarcinoma. Each CDR3 is given with its conserved first and last residue.

v_call	j_call	cdr3_aa
TRBV27	TRBJ1-6	CASSWTGVNSYNSPLHF
TRBV27	TRBJ1-5	CASRPTGTGPQPQHF
TRBV5-1	TRBJ2-5	CASSARRPRGTQETQYF
TRBV19	TRBJ1-2	CASTLDRSNYGYTF
TRBV7-9	TRBJ2-7	CASSSPSQGGQHYEQYF
TRBV29-1	TRBJ2-7	CSVEDKGRGVGEQYF
TRBV7-2	TRBJ1-3	CASSPSMGGSGNTIYF
TRBV6-5	TRBJ1-2	CASSSGTGRANYGYTF
TRBV19	TRBJ1-6	CASSIDLGLGFTPLHF
TRBV10-1	TRBJ1-1	CALVTGPTEAFF
TRBV7-8	TRBJ1-3	CASSLDGGPGNTIYF
TRBV7-3	TRBJ2-3	CASSLTGGPTDTQYF
TRBV5-4	TRBJ1-1	CASSHPDANTEAFF
TRBV5-4	TRBJ2-5	CASSLDERVATQYF
TRBV19	TRBJ2-7	CASSRSGGSSYEQYF
TRBV27	TRBJ2-3	CASSSGVFADTQYF
TRBV12-5	TRBJ1-6	CASGLWTGRNSPLHF
TRBV5-6	TRBJ2-7	CASSTGQGTYEQYF